Listed below are T cell receptor beta chains from one sample, sequenced in a study of cytomegalovirus exposure and HLA in healthy donors. TCRdb's copy holds only in-frame clones and misses some; the assay was immunoSEQ multiplex PCR. This sample has some 200,000 clones, with 80% found just once. Sequences were obtained from PBMCs. The source is a boy between 5 and 17 years old in good health and CMV-seronegative. The CDR3 runs from the conserved cysteine through the conserved F or W. The D gene is left open where the match is weak. A clone size is listed for some rows: how often the clone was seen (once, few, many), or a class if it is expanded.

clone size | J gene | D gene | V gene | CDR3 protein | CDR3 DNA
NA | TRBJ1-5 | TRBD1 | TRBV29-1 | CSVGDRGQPQHF | TGCAGCGTGGGGGACAGGGGTCAGCCCCAGCATTTT
NA | TRBJ1-5 | NA | TRBV10-3 | CAISERGGMGQPQHF | TGTGCCATCAGTGAGAGGGGGGGCATGGGTCAGCCCCAGCATTTT
NA | TRBJ1-2 | TRBD1 | TRBV5-1 | CASSSGQARPSYGYTF | TGCGCCAGCAGTTCCGGACAGGCACGGCCCTCATATGGCTACACCTTC
few | TRBJ1-6 | TRBD1 | TRBV5-5 | CASSPRGQGLNSPLHF | TGTGCCAGCAGCCCTCGTGGACAGGGGCTCAATTCACCCCTCCACTTT
few | TRBJ1-2 | NA | TRBV12-5 | CASGNYGYTF | TGTGCTAGTGGCAATTATGGCTACACCTTC
NA | TRBJ1-1 | NA | TRBV29-1 | CSVEDRGGTEAFF | TGCAGCGTTGAAGATCGGGGGGGCACTGAAGCTTTCTTT
NA | TRBJ1-5 | TRBD1 | TRBV6-6 | CASSYSRTGGDQPQHF | TGTGCCAGCAGTTACTCGCGGACAGGGGGCGATCAGCCCCAGCATTTT
few | TRBJ1-2 | NA | TRBV4-3 | CASSQGGDGYTF | TGCGCCAGCAGCCAGGGGGGGGACGGCTACACCTTC
NA | TRBJ2-3 | NA | TRBV11-2 | CASSLDRYTQYF | TGTGCCAGCAGCTTAGATCGGTATACGCAGTATTTT
once | TRBJ1-3 | NA | TRBV5-1 | CASSLGPGGGNTIYF | TGCGCCAGCAGCTTGGGACCAGGAGGGGGAAACACCATATATTTT
NA | TRBJ2-7 | NA | TRBV20-1 | CSARGPNEQYF | TGCAGTGCTAGGGGCCCCAACGAGCAGTACTTC
NA | TRBJ2-7 | NA | TRBV5-6 | CASSLVRADEQYF | TGTGCCAGCAGCTTGGTGAGGGCTGATGAGCAGTACTTC
NA | TRBJ1-2 | NA | TRBV2 | CASTAARGGYTF | TGTGCCAGCACGGCGGCGCGCGGGGGCTACACCTTC
once | TRBJ2-1 | TRBD2 | TRBV19 | CASSNIAGGLSPTYNEQFF | TGTGCCAGTAGTAATATAGCGGGGGGCCTTTCTCCCACTTACAATGAGCAGTTCTTC
NA | TRBJ2-1 | TRBD2 | TRBV4-1 | CASSQETSGSYNEQFF | TGCGCCAGCAGCCAAGAGACTAGCGGGAGTTACAATGAGCAGTTCTTC
NA | TRBJ1-3 | TRBD1 | TRBV2 | CASKPAWGQGASSGNTIYF | TGTGCCAGCAAGCCCGCTTGGGGACAGGGGGCCTCGTCTGGAAACACCATATATTTT
NA | TRBJ1-1 | TRBD1 | TRBV2 | CASWDRDPEAFF | TGTGCCAGCTGGGACAGGGACCCTGAAGCTTTCTTT
few | TRBJ2-2 | TRBD2 | TRBV9 | CASSVETSGGYTGELFF | TGTGCCAGCAGCGTAGAGACTAGCGGGGGATACACCGGGGAGCTGTTTTTT
NA | TRBJ1-1 | TRBD1 | TRBV5-6 | CASSWTGAEAFF | TGTGCCAGCAGCTGGACAGGCGCTGAAGCTTTCTTT
NA | TRBJ2-5 | NA | TRBV5-4 | CASSLESWAKETQYF | TGTGCCAGCAGCTTGGAGTCATGGGCGAAAGAGACCCAGTACTTC
NA | TRBJ1-4 | TRBD1 | TRBV6-5 | CASAGTARKNEKLFF | TGTGCCAGCGCTGGGACAGCCCGGAAAAATGAAAAACTGTTTTTT
NA | TRBJ1-6 | TRBD1 | TRBV2 | CASSHDRGRNSPLHF | TGTGCCAGCAGTCACGACAGGGGAAGGAATTCACCCCTCCACTTT
NA | TRBJ1-4 | TRBD1 | TRBV27 | CASSPGQGWEKLFF | TGTGCCAGCAGCCCGGGACAGGGGTGGGAAAAACTGTTTTTT
once | TRBJ1-1 | TRBD1 | TRBV27 | CASSSNRGGAAFF | TGTGCCAGCAGTTCTAACAGGGGGGGGGCAGCTTTCTTT
NA | TRBJ1-2 | NA | TRBV20-1 | CSGGTNYGYTF | TGCAGTGGAGGGACTAACTATGGCTACACCTTC
NA | TRBJ2-7 | NA | TRBV6-1 | CASRRDTVSYEQYF | TGTGCCAGCAGACGGGACACCGTCTCCTACGAGCAGTACTTC
once | TRBJ1-2 | TRBD1 | TRBV6-5 | CASSYDSWSGGGYTF | TGTGCCAGCAGTTACGATTCTTGGTCAGGGGGTGGCTACACCTTC
NA | TRBJ1-2 | NA | TRBV27 | CASSSGIGRGYTF | TGTGCCAGCAGTTCGGGGATCGGACGTGGCTACACCTTC
NA | TRBJ1-1 | NA | TRBV4-3 | CASSLLLTAEAFF | TGCGCCAGCAGCCTTCTCCTTACTGCTGAAGCTTTCTTT
NA | TRBJ2-3 | TRBD2 | TRBV19 | CASSLPRLAGGTDTQYF | TGTGCCAGTAGTCTCCCCAGACTAGCGGGGGGAACAGATACGCAGTATTTT
NA | TRBJ1-1 | NA | TRBV4-2 | CASSQDRYGLTEAFF | TGTGCCAGCAGCCAAGATCGGTACGGTTTAACTGAAGCTTTCTTT
NA | TRBJ1-6 | NA | TRBV21-1 | CGTTRQGPSSYNSPLHF | TGTGGCACAACTCGACAGGGGCCCAGCTCCTATAATTCACCCCTCCACTTT
NA | TRBJ2-5 | NA | TRBV6-5 | CASSYGLSSGTQYF | TGTGCCAGCAGTTACGGGCTATCATCAGGGACCCAGTACTTC
once | TRBJ1-1 | NA | TRBV19 | CASSSTVLGEAFF | TGTGCCAGTAGTTCAACAGTACTGGGTGAAGCTTTCTTT
NA | TRBJ2-7 | TRBD1 | TRBV19 | CASSILSGQGYEQYF | TGTGCCAGTAGTATACTCTCCGGACAGGGCTACGAGCAGTACTTC
NA | TRBJ1-1 | NA | TRBV7-8 | CASSLQEINTEAFF | TGTGCCAGCAGCCTACAGGAGATAAACACTGAAGCTTTCTTT
NA | TRBJ1-1 | TRBD1 | TRBV6-1 | CASSALGQGHEAFF | TGTGCCAGCAGTGCCCTGGGACAGGGGCATGAAGCTTTCTTT
NA | TRBJ1-1 | TRBD1 | TRBV10-3 | CATGTGDLQNTEAFF | TGTGCCACCGGGACAGGGGATCTTCAGAACACTGAAGCTTTCTTT
NA | TRBJ2-2 | NA | TRBV4-3 | CASSQKPILKRPGELFF | TGCGCCAGCAGCCAAAAGCCTATCCTGAAGCGTCCCGGGGAGCTGTTTTTT
once | TRBJ2-3 | TRBD2 | TRBV30 | CAWDISGYSTDTQYF | TGTGCCTGGGATATTAGCGGGTATAGCACAGATACGCAGTATTTT
NA | TRBJ2-5 | TRBD1 | TRBV5-1 | CASSLVGQGETQYF | TGCGCCAGCAGCTTGGTGGGACAGGGAGAGACCCAGTACTTC
NA | TRBJ2-6 | NA | TRBV30 | CAWSYTGTGANVLTF | TGTGCCTGGAGTTATACAGGGACTGGGGCCAACGTCCTGACTTTC
NA | TRBJ2-2 | TRBD1 | TRBV4-3 | CASSQVRDRGIGITGELFF | TGCGCCAGCAGCCAAGTAAGGGACAGGGGAATCGGCATCACCGGGGAGCTGTTTTTT
few | TRBJ1-5 | TRBD1 | TRBV7-9 | CSSSLGTGTELSNQPQHF | TGTTCCAGCAGCTTAGGGACCGGGACAGAGCTTAGCAATCAGCCCCAGCATTTT
NA | TRBJ1-4 | TRBD1 | TRBV7-9 | CASSPLTGQGHEKLFF | TGTGCCAGCAGCCCGTTAACCGGACAGGGTCACGAAAAACTGTTTTTT
NA | TRBJ2-7 | TRBD2 | TRBV7-9 | CSSSDLAGYEQYF | TGTTCCAGCAGCGACCTAGCGGGATACGAGCAGTACTTC
few | TRBJ1-2 | NA | TRBV7-9 | CASSLAGGTGYTF | TGTGCCAGCAGCTTAGCGGGGGGAACGGGCTACACCTTC
NA | TRBJ2-7 | TRBD1 | TRBV14 | CASSQTGQGHYEQYF | TGTGCCAGCAGCCAGACGGGACAGGGACACTACGAGCAGTACTTC
NA | TRBJ2-7 | TRBD2 | TRBV5-4 | CASSLLTSGGNYEQYF | TGTGCCAGCAGCTTGTTGACTAGCGGGGGAAATTACGAGCAGTACTTC
once | TRBJ2-7 | TRBD2 | TRBV5-1 | CASSISGQNSYEQYF | TGCGCCAGCAGCATTAGCGGGCAAAACTCCTACGAGCAGTACTTC
NA | TRBJ1-1 | NA | TRBV6-5 | CASSYVGVPNTEAFF | TGTGCCAGCAGTTACGTAGGGGTTCCGAACACTGAAGCTTTCTTT
few | TRBJ1-2 | NA | TRBV6-4 | CASSPPLNRVFYGYTF | TGTGCCAGCAGCCCCCCCCTCAACCGGGTCTTCTATGGCTACACCTTC
NA | TRBJ2-5 | TRBD2 | TRBV30 | CASREGLAGGLETQYF | TGTGCCTCCAGGGAAGGTCTAGCGGGAGGGCTCGAGACCCAGTACTTC
NA | TRBJ1-2 | NA | TRBV7-9 | CASSPREGGYTF | TGTGCCAGCAGCCCCAGGGAGGGTGGCTACACCTTC
few | TRBJ1-2 | NA | TRBV30 | CAWSVGQGYGYTF | TGTGCCTGGAGTGTAGGGCAGGGGTATGGCTACACCTTC